Given below is one T cell receptor beta chain in context. Germline V gene sequence: CDR1 SGHTA, CDR2 FQGTGA. The CDR3 has 15 residues. Germline trimming cut 1 base from V and 5 bases from J; bases unmatched to any gene: 5. TCRdb used MiXCR to call clones anew from the PCR reads. The repertoire holds 3,000 to 4,000 clones, with 35% to 45% as singletons. This specimen comes from a study of metastatic and nonmetastatic thyroid tumors. The entire patient cohort was treatment-naive prior to thyroid surgery. This TCR was sampled from a male donor with papillary thyroid cancer or a benign thyroid nodule (not recorded which). Some clones in this sample may be carry-over from other donors' samples. The sequencing input was adjacent normal tissue. V and J are TRBV7-3 and TRBJ2-1, with 7 bases that match TRBD1. The CDR3 coding sequence is TGTGCCAGCAGCTTAAGACAGGGAACCCACAATGAGCAGTTCTTC. Amino acids: CASSLRQGTHNEQFF.